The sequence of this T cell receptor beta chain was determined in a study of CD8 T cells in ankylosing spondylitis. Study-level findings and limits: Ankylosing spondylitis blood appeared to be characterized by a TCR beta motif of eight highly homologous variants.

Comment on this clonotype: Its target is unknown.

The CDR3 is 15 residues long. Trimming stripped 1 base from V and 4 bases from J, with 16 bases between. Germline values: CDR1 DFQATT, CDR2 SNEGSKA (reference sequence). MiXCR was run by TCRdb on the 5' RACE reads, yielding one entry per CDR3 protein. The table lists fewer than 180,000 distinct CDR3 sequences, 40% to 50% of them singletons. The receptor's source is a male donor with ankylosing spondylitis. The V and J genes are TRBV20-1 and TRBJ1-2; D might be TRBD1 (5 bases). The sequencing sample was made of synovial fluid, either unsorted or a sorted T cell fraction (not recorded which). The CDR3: CSARGAGPGGYGYTF. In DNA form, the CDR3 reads TGCAGTGCTAGAGGGGCAGGGCCGGGCGGCTATGGCTACACCTTC.